This T cell receptor beta chain is drawn from a study of T cells in tumors after PD-1 blockade. Looking at the study overall: Blood samples averaged roughly 110,000 templates (range about 23,000-280,000) and 36,536 unique clonotypes.

Trimming pared 0 bases from V and 0 bases from J, leaving 11 bases between. This CDR3 region has 16 residues. Germline V gene data show CDR1 as LNHNV and CDR2 as YYDKDF (reference sequence). TCRdb's copy holds only in-frame clones and misses some; the assay was immunoSEQ multiplex PCR. The top ten hold about 3.8% of the sample, which has some 43,000 clones, over 70% seen once. The gene calls are TRBV15 and TRBJ1-2; no reliable D call. The sequence came from a human donor with basal cell carcinoma. The source material was PBMCs, sampled before anti-PD-1 treatment. CDR3 coding DNA: TGTGCCACCAGCAGAGATCGGAAAGAACCTAACTATGGCTACACCTTC. Its protein is CATSRDRKEPNYGYTF.